Listed below are T cell receptor beta chains from one sample, sequenced in a study of Ad26.COV2.S vaccination and SARS-CoV-2 variants. Sequenced by immunoSEQ multiplex PCR; TCRdb stores in-frame clones only, minus some. The sample lists about 400,000 clones; roughly 90% were seen once. The sequencing here drew on peripheral blood, taken in a trial of Ad26.COV2.S vaccine versus placebo. Every receptor here comes from a person between 18 and 60 years old who received the Ad26.COV2.S COVID-19 vaccine or a placebo. The CDR3 runs from the conserved cysteine through the conserved F or W. A D gene is named only where the DNA matches it firmly.

d_call	j_call	v_call	cdr3_aa
-	TRBJ1-5	TRBV6-5	CASSYTSNQPQHF
-	TRBJ1-1	TRBV19	CATTGRVLDTEAFF
-	TRBJ2-3	TRBV11-2	CASSLYTRGDTQYF
-	TRBJ2-5	TRBV5-6	CASSLVRRDETQYF
-	TRBJ1-5	TRBV7-9	CASSLEGRPQHF
-	TRBJ2-1	TRBV4-3	CASSQVWGPPGNNEQFF
-	TRBJ1-5	TRBV28	CASSSIDGNQPQHF
-	TRBJ2-1	TRBV18	CASSLHDGVLAPNEQFF
-	TRBJ1-6	TRBV7-6	CASSLGRSSLGPSSPLHF
-	TRBJ1-3	TRBV5-1	CASSLAWQNSGNTIYF
-	TRBJ2-5	TRBV30	CAWTQRETQYF
TRBD2	TRBJ2-1	TRBV9	CASSVVAGGLYEQFF
-	TRBJ2-1	TRBV10-1	CASSGTNGNEQFF
-	TRBJ2-4	TRBV19	CASSDPGQSRRDIQYF
TRBD1	TRBJ1-2	TRBV10-3	CAISPQGINYGYTF
-	TRBJ2-7	TRBV27	CASSLPGYEQYF
-	TRBJ1-4	TRBV10-1	CASSVSGPNEKLFF
TRBD1	TRBJ2-7	TRBV5-4	CASSSQGVVSYEQYF
TRBD1	TRBJ1-6	TRBV5-6	CASSGQGGMYNSPLHF
TRBD1	TRBJ1-1	TRBV7-6	CASSSTGKEAFF
-	TRBJ1-3	TRBV12-3/TRBV12-4	CASSPGNTIYF
-	TRBJ2-7	TRBV12-3/TRBV12-4	CASSFNPSYEQYF
TRBD1	TRBJ2-7	TRBV5-6	CASSRGPDRDSYEQYF
-	TRBJ1-1	TRBV28	CASSFSDTEAFF
TRBD2	TRBJ2-1	TRBV19	CASTGLAAYNEQFF
-	TRBJ2-1	TRBV5-1	CASSLEGNRVSYNEQFF
TRBD1	TRBJ1-1	TRBV6-2/TRBV6-3	CASSAPGQGHTEAFF